A selection of T cell receptor beta chains follows, all from one sample in a study of identical twins. Using its own MiXCR run on the 5' RACE reads, TCRdb lists one record per CDR3 protein. The sample records about 280,000 distinct CDR3 sequences, 8% to 9% being singletons. These data also featured in a second study, about yellow fever vaccine responses in identical twins.

The sequenced sample was memory (CD45RO+) T cells sorted from blood. The receptor set was obtained from a woman aged 18-29 years in good health. Each CDR3 is given with its conserved first and last residue. D genes are given only for firm matches. Clone size is not always given. Where it is, it says once, few, many or a class for expanded clones.

V,size,J,D,CDR3,DNA
TRBV6-5,many,TRBJ1-6,.,CASSYLENKNSPLHF,TGTGCCAGCAGTTACCTAGAAAACAAGAATTCACCCCTCCACTTT
TRBV7-8,few,TRBJ1-5,.,CASSLGGIWGQPQHF,TGTGCCAGCAGCTTAGGGGGGATTTGGGGTCAGCCCCAGCATTTT
TRBV5-1,many,TRBJ2-1,.,CASSLDNEQFF,TGCGCCAGCAGCTTGGATAATGAGCAGTTCTTC
TRBV27,.,TRBJ1-6,.,CASSFGQGSNSPLHF,TGTGCCAGCAGTTTCGGGCAGGGTTCCAATTCACCCCTCCACTTT
TRBV24-1,.,TRBJ1-5,.,CATSGQGNQPQHF,TGTGCCACCAGTGGGCAGGGCAATCAGCCCCAGCATTTT
TRBV6-1,.,TRBJ1-5,TRBD1,CATETGATLSNQPQHF,TGTGCCACCGAGACAGGGGCGACGTTAAGCAATCAGCCCCAGCATTTT
TRBV28,many,TRBJ2-2,.,CASSYASLAPGELFF,TGTGCCAGCAGTTATGCCTCACTAGCTCCCGGGGAGCTGTTTTTT
TRBV28,.,TRBJ2-3,TRBD2,CASRSQSSGGAPTQYF,TGTGCCAGCAGATCGCAATCTAGCGGGGGGGCCCCCACGCAGTATTTT
TRBV20-1,many,TRBJ2-5,TRBD2,CSAKALAGGIPRSSQETQYF,TGCAGTGCTAAAGCCCTAGCGGGGGGTATCCCCCGATCCTCTCAAGAGACCCAGTACTTC
TRBV29-1,many,TRBJ2-1,.,CSVDMPPHNEQFF,TGCAGCGTTGATATGCCGCCCCACAATGAGCAGTTCTTC
TRBV11-2,few,TRBJ2-5,TRBD1,CASSRTPGTGGIGETQYF,TGTGCCAGCAGCAGAACCCCCGGGACAGGGGGCATAGGAGAGACCCAGTACTTC
TRBV27,few,TRBJ1-2,.,CASSLSWEGNYGYTF,TGTGCCAGCAGTTTATCGTGGGAGGGCAACTATGGCTACACCTTC
TRBV7-3,.,TRBJ2-1,TRBD2,CAICFTSGSLGVTYNEQFF,TGTGCCATCTGTTTTACTAGCGGGAGCTTGGGCGTCACCTACAATGAGCAGTTCTTC
TRBV9,many,TRBJ2-7,.,CASSVAANSYEQYF,TGTGCCAGCAGCGTAGCTGCTAACTCCTACGAGCAGTACTTC
TRBV12-3/TRBV12-4,many,TRBJ1-6,.,CASSSGGNNSPLHF,TGTGCCAGCAGTTCCGGTGGAAACAATTCACCCCTCCACTTT
TRBV4-1,many,TRBJ2-3,.,CASSQGRDLRNTQYF,TGCGCCAGCAGCCAAGGAAGGGATTTGAGAAATACGCAGTATTTT
TRBV27,.,TRBJ2-2,.,CASSGGGSGPGELFF,TGTGCCAGCAGTGGTGGCGGGTCGGGACCCGGGGAGCTGTTTTTT
TRBV6-1,few,TRBJ1-5,.,CASLAGGNQPQHF,TGTGCCAGCTTGGCAGGGGGCAATCAGCCCCAGCATTTT
TRBV3-1,many,TRBJ2-2,.,CASSPRSSETGELFF,TGTGCCAGCAGCCCCCGTTCTTCGGAAACCGGGGAGCTGTTTTTT
TRBV2,.,TRBJ1-1,.,CASSEPTGKNTEAFF,TGTGCCAGCAGTGAACCGACAGGAAAGAACACTGAAGCTTTCTTT
TRBV2,.,TRBJ2-6,.,CASSDRQIRSGANVLTF,TGTGCCAGCAGTGATCGGCAAATACGCTCTGGGGCCAACGTCCTGACTTTC
TRBV3-1,many,TRBJ2-5,.,CASSQGDRSFVKETQYF,TGTGCCAGCAGCCAAGGTGATAGAAGCTTCGTCAAAGAGACCCAGTACTTC
TRBV20-1,many,TRBJ2-5,TRBD2,CSLGVAGTGVSTQYF,TGCAGCCTAGGAGTAGCGGGGACGGGTGTTTCGACCCAGTACTTC
TRBV28,.,TRBJ1-5,.,CASSSPLGQPQHF,TGTGCCAGCAGTTCCCCCCTAGGGCAGCCCCAGCATTTT
TRBV29-1,many,TRBJ2-2,TRBD1,CSTWTGAGELFF,TGCAGCACCTGGACAGGGGCCGGGGAGCTGTTTTTT
TRBV28,.,TRBJ2-3,.,CASSTIPDTQYF,TGTGCCAGCAGTACCATCCCAGATACGCAGTATTTT
TRBV20-1,many,TRBJ2-7,.,CSARSPLARSSYEQYF,TGCAGTGCTAGGTCTCCTTTGGCACGGAGCTCCTACGAGCAGTACTTC
TRBV27,.,TRBJ2-1,TRBD2,CASRVAMAGGDEQFF,TGTGCCAGCAGAGTTGCCATGGCGGGAGGTGATGAGCAGTTCTTC
TRBV28,.,TRBJ2-7,.,CASLGENRYEQYF,TGTGCCAGCCTGGGAGAAAATAGGTACGAGCAGTACTTC
TRBV29-1,few,TRBJ1-2,TRBD1,CSVGGQGANGYTF,TGCAGCGTTGGGGGACAGGGGGCGAATGGCTACACCTTC
TRBV18,few,TRBJ2-3,.,CASCLTDTQYF,TGTGCCAGCTGCCTAACAGATACGCAGTATTTT
TRBV9,many,TRBJ2-7,TRBD2,CASRKIAGAVYEQYF,TGTGCCAGCAGGAAGATAGCGGGAGCCGTCTACGAGCAGTACTTC
TRBV28,many,TRBJ2-2,.,CASRRTGELFF,TGTGCCAGCAGGAGAACCGGGGAGCTGTTTTTT
TRBV7-6,few,TRBJ2-6,.,CASSRALGGLHSGANVLTF,TGTGCCAGCAGCCGTGCCCTCGGGGGGCTTCACTCTGGGGCCAACGTCCTGACTTTC
TRBV5-1,.,TRBJ1-2,.,CASSPGAQGTNYGYTF,TGCGCCAGCAGCCCGGGCGCGCAGGGGACAAACTATGGCTACACCTTC